Following are 19 T cell receptor beta chains from one sample sequenced in a study of OX40 agonist ivuxolimab in advanced cancers. Receptors were amplified or captured by the immunoSEQ multiplex PCR assay. TCRdb limited this immuneACCESS table to in-frame rearrangements with V and J called. A share of clones is missing; checked studies link under half to unresolved V genes, and the rest is unexplained. The sample records approximately 91,000 clones, just over 85% of which are singletons. Around 2% of the sample is taken by the ten largest. The material was CD4+ or CD8+ T cells sorted from blood, obtained in a trial of the OX40 agonist ivuxolimab. The receptor source for this set is an adult with an advanced solid tumor such as melanoma, head and neck, liver or kidney cancer.

The count of this clone is one. One junction end does not reproduce the germline sequence, and a read error may be involved. The chain is built from TRBV4-3 and TRBJ1-2, with 12 positions matching TRBD1. Looked up from germline, CDR1 is LGHNA and CDR2 is YSLEER. The CDR3 extends over 17 amino acids. This CDR3 is CASNQVGTGGANDGYTF. CDR3 nucleotide sequence: TGCGCCAGCAACCAAGTAGGGACAGGGGGCGCAAATGATGGCTACACCTTC.

The J gene is TRBJ1-1, the V gene TRBV5-1, with D perhaps matching TRBD1 (5 bases). V was cut by 4 bases and J by 4 bases, with 14 bases left in between. The CDR3 has 14 residues. The V gene's germline CDR1 is SGHRS and CDR2 YFSETQ. CDR3 nucleotide sequence: TGCGCCAGCAGCCCTCAGGGATGGGGCACTGAAGCTTTCTTT. Protein: CASSPQGWGTEAFF. The full variable domain, its missing parts supplied by reference TRBV5-1 and TRBJ1-1, is KAGVTQTPRYLIKTRGQQVTLSCSPISGHRSVSWYQQTPGQGLQFLFEYFSETQRNKGNFPGRFSGRQFSNSRSEMNVSTLELGDSALYLCASSPQGWGTEAFFGQGTRLTVV.

The rearrangement joins TRBV28 to TRBJ1-2, with TRBD1 as a possible D gene (6 bases). Per the germline V gene, CDR1 is MDHEN and CDR2 is SYDVKM. V was clipped by 6 bases and J by 4 bases, with 9 bases between them. The CDR3 is 12 amino acids. The chain's CDR3 is CASSSTGYGYTF. CDR3 coding DNA: TGTGCCAGCAGCTCGACAGGCTATGGCTACACCTTC.

This clone was recorded a few times. The V and J genes are TRBV4-1 and TRBJ2-6; no firm D call. CDR1 and CDR2 (germline): MGHRA, YSYEKL. The CDR3 extends over 16 amino acids. V dropped 6 bases and J dropped 2 bases, with 14 bases sitting between them. CDR3 in amino acids: CASSLLLAAGANVLTF. CDR3 in DNA: TGCGCCAGCAGTCTACTACTGGCGGCTGGGGCCAACGTCCTGACTTTC.

The chain combines TRBV2 with TRBJ1-1; D is possibly TRBD1 (5 bases). The V gene's germline CDR1 is SNHLY and CDR2 FYNNEI. CDR3 length: 14 residues. The V end lost 11 bases, the J end lost 1 base, and 17 bases lay between the germline ends. The DNA of the CDR3 is TGTGCCCGGCGGGGACGAGGCGCGAACACTGAAGCTTTCTTT. Protein sequence: CARRGRGANTEAFF.

The CDR3 coding sequence is TGTGCCAGCAGCTCGGCGACCAATGAGCAGTTCTTC. This encodes CASSSATNEQFF. V is TRBV11-3 and J is TRBJ2-1; D uncertain. There are 12 residues in the CDR3. Germline V gene sequence: CDR1 SGHNT, CDR2 YENEEA. The ends were cut back, 4 bases at V and 6 bases at J, with 7 bases in the middle.

V usage is TRBV4-2 and J usage is TRBJ1-4; 9 bases align to TRBD1. Germline values: CDR1 LGHNA, CDR2 YNFKEQ. Trimming cost V 4 bases and J 7 bases; bases outside gene matches: 10. CDR3 length: 16 residues. CDR3 in DNA: TGTGCCAGCAGCCGGGGGACAGGGATGATCGGTGAAAAACTGTTTTTT. Protein: CASSRGTGMIGEKLFF.

The rearrangement joins TRBV19 to TRBJ1-6; 7 bases line up with TRBD1. The CDR3 runs 15 residues. CDR1 and CDR2 from the germline V gene are LNHDA and SQIVND (reference sequence). J was trimmed by 4 bases and V by 2 bases; bases with no gene match: 2. The CDR3 region is CASSIQGGYNSPLHF. For the CDR3, the DNA is TGTGCCAGTAGTATACAGGGGGGATATAATTCACCCCTCCACTTT.

V usage is TRBV7-2 and J usage is TRBJ2-7; D is unclear. The V gene's germline CDR1 is SGHTA and CDR2 FQGNSA. The CDR3 is 16 residues long. Trimming stripped 3 bases from V and 4 bases from J, with 19 bases between. The CDR3 here is CASSLGFGHSRYEQYF. The DNA of the CDR3 is TGTGCCAGCAGCTTGGGGTTTGGCCATTCGCGGTACGAGCAGTACTTC. The full variable domain, in which reference TRBV7-2 and TRBJ2-7 provide the parts outside the CDR3, is GAGVSQSPSNKVTEKGKDVELRCDPISGHTALYWYRQSLGQGLEFLIYFQGNSAPDKSGLPSDRFSAERTGGSVSTLTIQRTQQEDSAVYLCASSLGFGHSRYEQYFGPGTRLTVT.

The chain joins TRBV7-8 to TRBJ1-5, with D possibly TRBD1 on 5 matching bases. Trimming left V 5 bases short and J 5 bases short, with 22 bases between. CDR3 length equals 17 residues. Per the germline V gene, CDR1 is SGHVS and CDR2 is FQNEAQ. The CDR3 loop is CASSPRVPFGGDQPQHF. For the CDR3, the DNA is TGTGCCAGCAGCCCTAGGGTCCCGTTTGGGGGGGATCAGCCCCAGCATTTT.

The V and J genes are TRBV9 and TRBJ2-5; 13 bases line up with TRBD2. With V trimmed by 3 bases and J by 5 bases, 7 bases remained unmatched. The CDR3 runs 16 residues. The germline V gene has CDR1 SGDLS and CDR2 YYNGEE. CDR3 sequence: CASSAGLAGKGETQYF. CDR3 nucleotide sequence: TGTGCCAGCAGCGCGGGACTAGCGGGGAAAGGGGAGACCCAGTACTTC. Full variable domain (rest looked up from reference TRBV9 and TRBJ2-5): DSGVTQTPKHLITATGQRVTLRCSPRSGDLSVYWYQQSLDQGLQFLIQYYNGEERAKGNILERFSAQQFPDLHSELNLSSLELGDSALYFCASSAGLAGKGETQYFGPGTRLLVL.

The rearrangement joins TRBV11-1 to TRBJ1-1; 7 nucleotides line up with TRBD1. The CDR3 contains 15 residues. CDR1 is SGHAT, CDR2 FQDESV, per germline (reference sequence). Germline trimming cut 5 bases from V and 3 bases from J; bases unmatched to any gene: 9. This CDR3 is CASSMIGGQDTEAFF. The CDR3 DNA sequence: TGTGCCAGCAGCATGATAGGCGGACAGGACACTGAAGCTTTCTTT. The complete variable domain, with remaining parts taken from reference TRBV11-1 and TRBJ1-1, reads EAEVAQSPRYKITEKSQAVAFWCDPISGHATLYWYRQILGQGPELLVQFQDESVVDDSQLPKDRFSAERLKGVDSTLKIQPAELGDSAMYLCASSMIGGQDTEAFFGQGTRLTVV.

V is TRBV10-3 and J is TRBJ2-3, with D possibly matching TRBD2 (7 bases). The CDR3 consists of 14 residues. Trimming pared 6 bases from V and 2 bases from J, leaving 12 bases between. In germline, CDR1 is ENHRY, CDR2 SYGVKD. CDR3 DNA sequence: TGTGCCATCAGGCGGGGGACAATCACAGATACGCAGTATTTT. Its protein is CAIRRGTITDTQYF.

V gene TRBV2 combines with J gene TRBJ2-5; 9 nucleotides agree with TRBD1. Matching the DNA end better, TRBJ2-7 makes the J call doubtful. Per germline, CDR1 SNHLY and CDR2 FYNNEI. This CDR3 has 14 amino acids. As DNA, the CDR3 is TGTGCCAGCAGTCCGGGACAGGGATTCTACGAGCAGTACTTC. Amino acids: CASSPGQGFYEQYF.

The V gene is TRBV19, the J gene TRBJ1-2; unclear D gene. Germline lookup yields CDR1 LNHDA and CDR2 SQIVND (reference sequence). The V and J ends lost 7 bases and 7 bases respectively, with 13 bases between them. The CDR3 consists of 12 residues. CDR3 residues: CASTTGSIGYTF. CDR3 nucleotide sequence: TGTGCCAGTACCACGGGTAGTATTGGCTACACCTTC. Complete variable domain (other parts from reference TRBV19 and TRBJ1-2): DGGITQSPKYLFRKEGQNVTLSCEQNLNHDAMYWYRQDPGQGLRLIYYSQIVNDFQKGDIAEGYSVSREKKESFPLTVTSAQKNPTAFYLCASTTGSIGYTFGSGTRLTVV.

The chain employs TRBV5-8 and TRBJ2-1; 10 bases align to TRBD1. Germline V gene sequence: CDR1 SGHTS, CDR2 YDEGEE. V lost 0 bases to trimming and J lost 3 bases; unmatched junction nucleotides: 9. There are 18 residues in the CDR3. For the CDR3, the DNA is TGTGCCAGCAGCTTGGTTTTGGGGTGGACAGGGGGCTACAATGAGCAGTTCTTC. This gives the protein CASSLVLGWTGGYNEQFF.

V is TRBV15 and J is TRBJ1-1, with D unclear. The germline gives CDR1 LNHNV, CDR2 YYDKDF (reference sequence). CDR3 length equals 16 residues. Trimming pared 0 bases from V and 0 bases from J, leaving 11 bases between. The CDR3 reads CATSREPGSLNTEAFF. CDR3 bases: TGTGCCACCAGCAGAGAGCCGGGCAGTCTGAACACTGAAGCTTTCTTT.

Comments on this clone: The same CDR3 is also encoded by other DNA sequences in this sample. The chain couples TRBV7-2 to TRBJ1-2; TRBD1 matches 7 bases. CDR3 length: 13 amino acids. The V gene end was trimmed by 6 bases and the J gene end by 3 bases; junction bases not matched to a gene: 4. Germline V gene data show CDR1 as SGHTA and CDR2 as FQGNSA. The CDR3 spells CASSPDRDYGYTF. CDR3 coding DNA: TGTGCCAGCAGTCCTGACAGGGACTATGGCTACACCTTC.

The chain carries TRBV30 and TRBJ1-4; D is perhaps TRBD1 (5 bases). CDR1 GTSNPN and CDR2 SVGIG come from the germline V gene (reference sequence). The CDR3 runs 13 residues. Trimming left V 8 bases short and J 8 bases short, with 18 bases between. Written as DNA, the CDR3 is TGTGCCGCCCAGGGAGCCGAATGGGAAAAACTGTTTTTT. Encoded protein: CAAQGAEWEKLFF.